This TCR beta chain was retrieved from a study of T-cell memory formation after mild COVID-19. Overall study findings and caveats: Cross-reactive memory appears to have joined, as suggested by some responding clones showing up in pre-infection memory. Clones shrinking between day 15 and 85 showed a balanced CD4/CD8 split, and those that grew later tilted toward CD4+. Nothing confirmed that second-wave clones peaking on day 37 were specific for SARS-CoV-2.

V shed 10 bases, J shed 1 base, and the junction held 3 bases outside the gene matches. CDR1 MNHEY and CDR2 SMNVEV come from the germline V gene (reference sequence). The CDR3 is 12 amino acids. TCRdb called the 5' RACE reads again in MiXCR, with one record for every CDR3 protein. The top ten hold roughly 47% of the sample, which has tens of thousands of distinct CDR3 sequences, roughly 26% seen once. As concerns this clonotype: What it binds is not known.

This TCR was recovered from a man younger than 35 who had mild COVID-19 (a few samples of this study predate the infection). Cell type and time point are not known. The source material was PBMCs or a T cell subset sorted from them (not recorded which). This chain joins TRBV27 and TRBJ2-7; 8 bases match TRBD1. CDR3 DNA: TGTGCCACCGGGACAGGTTCCTACGAGCAGTACTTC. The encoded protein is CATGTGSYEQYF.